A selection of T cell receptor beta chains follows, all from one sample in a study of blood T cell repertoires in COVID-19. Produced via immunoSEQ multiplex PCR; TCRdb's table is partial and in-frame only. The data hold approximately 330,000 clones, with approximately 90% observed a single time. The sample comprised peripheral blood. These receptors came from a young man with COVID-19, enrolled during active disease. Each CDR3 is given with its conserved first and last residue. Fields, in order: V gene, CDR3 length, J gene, D gene, clone size, CDR3 protein, CDR3 DNA. D genes are given only for firm matches. Some rows mark clone size as missing; the rest say once, few, many or name a class of expanded clone.

>TRBV6-2/TRBV6-3|15|TRBJ1-5|-|few
CASSFGGAVDQPQHF
TGTGCCAGCAGTTTCGGAGGGGCGGTCGATCAGCCCCAGCATTTT
>TRBV5-5|16|TRBJ1-1|TRBD1|-
CASSGRDRGLNTEAFF
TGTGCCAGCAGCGGCCGGGACAGGGGGTTGAACACTGAAGCTTTCTTT
>TRBV6-2/TRBV6-3|12|TRBJ1-5|-|few
CASSFPNQPQHF
TGTGCCAGCAGCTTCCCTAATCAGCCCCAGCATTTT
>TRBV6-4|17|TRBJ1-2|-|-
CASSYSGAEETNYGYTF
TGTGCCAGCAGTTACTCCGGCGCGGAGGAGACAAACTATGGCTACACCTTC
>TRBV30|15|TRBJ1-5|TRBD1|-
CAWEGTGSSNQPQHF
TGTGCCTGGGAGGGGACAGGAAGTTCCAATCAGCCCCAGCATTTT
>TRBV6-2/TRBV6-3|15|TRBJ2-5|-|-
CASSRPLAGSGWKYF
TGTGCCAGCAGTAGGCCCCTTGCTGGGAGCGGGTGGAAGTACTTC
>TRBV20-1|11|TRBJ2-7|-|-
CSARVDRWQYF
TGCAGTGCTAGAGTCGACAGGTGGCAGTACTTC
>TRBV12-2|16|TRBJ2-5|-|-
CASRLARQCPQGTQYF
TGTGCAAGTCGCTTAGCGCGGCAGTGCCCTCAAGGGACCCAGTACTTC
>TRBV4-3|19|TRBJ2-7|TRBD2|once
CASSPRVGTSGSRSYEQYF
TGCGCCAGCAGCCCCCGCGTGGGGACTAGCGGGTCCCGGTCCTACGAGCAGTACTTC
>TRBV5-4|16|TRBJ2-3|TRBD2|few
CASSRLLAENTDTQYF
TGTGCCAGCAGCCGCCTACTAGCGGAGAACACAGATACGCAGTATTTT
>TRBV28|12|TRBJ2-7|TRBD1|-
CATRTGEYEQYF
TGTGCCACTAGGACAGGGGAGTACGAGCAGTACTTC
>TRBV19|15|TRBJ2-7|TRBD1|-
CASSTTRQGAYEQYF
TGTGCCAGTAGTACGACCAGACAGGGGGCCTACGAGCAGTACTTC
>TRBV7-2|15|TRBJ2-5|TRBD1|-
CASSQDRGRGETQYF
TGTGCCAGCAGCCAAGACAGGGGGCGCGGGGAGACCCAGTACTTC
>TRBV19|12|TRBJ1-5|-|-
CASSIRGQPQHF
TGTGCCAGTAGTATTCGGGGGCAGCCCCAGCATTTT
>TRBV5-1|14|TRBJ1-2|TRBD1|once
CASSASTGGYGYTF
TGCGCCAGCAGCGCATCGACAGGGGGCTATGGCTACACCTTC
>TRBV9|14|TRBJ2-3|-|-
CASSLTSRTDTQYF
TGTGCCAGCAGCTTGACTTCCCGCACAGATACGCAGTATTTT
>TRBV11-3|13|TRBJ2-1|-|-
CASSLVESHEQFF
TGTGCCAGCAGCTTAGTCGAGTCGCATGAGCAGTTCTTC
>TRBV14|13|TRBJ1-1|-|-
CASSQVSYTEAFF
TGTGCCAGCAGCCAAGTCAGTTACACTGAAGCTTTCTTT
>TRBV9|15|TRBJ1-2|-|-
CASSREGRANYGYTF
TGTGCCAGCAGCCGGGAAGGGCGAGCTAACTATGGCTACACCTTC
>TRBV7-2|15|TRBJ2-5|TRBD1|-
CASRPTQGPQETQYF
TGTGCCAGCAGGCCTACACAGGGGCCCCAAGAGACCCAGTACTTC
>TRBV16|15|TRBJ1-5|-|-
CASSQFRGGNQPQHF
TGTGCCAGCAGCCAATTTCGGGGGGGGAATCAGCCCCAGCATTTT
>TRBV9|11|TRBJ2-5|-|-
CASSSGATQYF
TGTGCCAGCTCGTCTGGGGCGACCCAGTACTTC
>TRBV2|15|TRBJ2-7|TRBD2|-
CASSYGLAGPLEQYF
TGTGCCAGCAGTTACGGACTAGCGGGACCCCTCGAGCAGTACTTC
>TRBV11-3|16|TRBJ2-2|-|-
CASSFAGASNTGELFF
TGTGCCAGCAGCTTTGCAGGGGCCTCGAACACCGGGGAGCTGTTTTTT
>TRBV10-3|14|TRBJ1-2|TRBD1|-
CAISSGTGVSGYTF
TGTGCCATCAGTAGCGGTACAGGGGTTAGTGGCTACACCTTC
>TRBV6-1|17|TRBJ2-1|TRBD1|-
CASSEGGQGAGRAFQFF
TGTGCCAGCAGTGAAGGTGGACAGGGGGCCGGACGAGCCTTTCAGTTCTTC
>TRBV6-2/TRBV6-3|14|TRBJ1-2|-|-
CASSYSGTLYGYTF
TGTGCCAGCAGTTACTCCGGGACACTCTATGGCTACACCTTC
>TRBV7-9|14|TRBJ2-5|-|-
CASSLYSDQETQYF
TGTGCCAGCAGCTTATATTCAGATCAAGAGACCCAGTACTTC
>TRBV6-5|13|TRBJ2-7|-|few
CASQGSEVGEQYF
TGTGCCTCCCAGGGGTCAGAAGTTGGGGAGCAGTACTTC
>TRBV24-1|14|TRBJ1-5|-|once
CATSDPGTFQPQHF
TGTGCCACCAGTGACCCTGGGACTTTTCAGCCCCAGCATTTT
>TRBV6-6|14|TRBJ2-7|-|-
CASSTQGRTYEQYF
TGTGCCAGCAGTACGCAGGGCAGAACCTACGAGCAGTACTTC
>TRBV4-3|16|TRBJ2-7|-|-
CASSQDVQGWLDEQYF
TGCGCCAGCAGCCAAGATGTGCAGGGCTGGCTGGACGAGCAGTACTTC
>TRBV7-9|12|TRBJ1-2|-|-
CASIYPLGGYTF
TGTGCCAGCATTTACCCCCTAGGTGGCTACACCTTC
>TRBV13|17|TRBJ2-2|TRBD2|-
CASSPRSSGSATGELFF
TGTGCCAGCAGCCCCCGATCTAGCGGGAGCGCAACCGGGGAGCTGTTTTTT
>TRBV10-3|13|TRBJ1-1|-|-
CAISPGESTEAFF
TGTGCCATCAGTCCGGGGGAAAGCACTGAAGCTTTCTTT
>TRBV19|16|TRBJ2-5|TRBD2|-
CASSMISGRAGETQYF
TGTGCCAGTAGTATGATTAGCGGGAGGGCCGGCGAGACCCAGTACTTC
>TRBV11-3|14|TRBJ2-2|-|-
CASSLDWGAGELFF
TGTGCCAGCAGCTTAGATTGGGGGGCCGGGGAGCTGTTTTTT
>TRBV3-1/TRBV3-2|16|TRBJ1-2|-|-
CASSHLTGSSNYGYTF
TGTGCCAGCAGCCATCTCACAGGGTCTTCTAACTATGGCTACACCTTC
>TRBV3-1/TRBV3-2|14|TRBJ2-2|-|-
CASSPEDLAGELFF
TGTGCCAGCAGCCCCGAGGATTTGGCCGGGGAGCTGTTTTTT
>TRBV7-2|17|TRBJ2-2|-|-
CASSPGDWGPHTGELFF
TGTGCCAGCAGCCCAGGTGATTGGGGGCCGCACACCGGGGAGCTGTTTTTT
>TRBV18|15|TRBJ2-7|-|-
CASSPRPETDYEQYF
TGTGCCAGCTCACCCAGACCGGAGACAGACTACGAGCAGTACTTC
>TRBV11-3|13|TRBJ1-1|-|-
CASSSHTGSEAFF
TGTGCCAGCAGCTCCCATACAGGGTCCGAAGCTTTCTTT
>TRBV19|13|TRBJ2-1|-|few
CASSIGPINEQFF
TGTGCCAGTAGTATTGGCCCGATCAATGAGCAGTTCTTC
>TRBV5-4|15|TRBJ2-5|TRBD2|once
CASSPRTSVQETQYF
TGTGCCAGCAGCCCCCGGACTAGCGTACAAGAGACCCAGTACTTC
>TRBV24-1|15|TRBJ2-2|-|-
CATSDRYRDTGELFF
TGTGCCACCAGTGATCGGTACAGGGACACCGGGGAGCTGTTTTTT
>TRBV28|13|TRBJ2-3|TRBD1|once
CASSVGTADTQYF
TGTGCCAGCAGTGTAGGGACAGCAGATACGCAGTATTTT
>TRBV5-1|15|TRBJ2-7|TRBD2|-
CASTNHREAPEKQYF
TGCGCCAGCACCAACCACCGGGAGGCCCCTGAAAAGCAGTACTTC
>TRBV5-4|18|TRBJ2-2|-|-
CASSPWTGGRVGTGELFF
TGTGCCAGCAGCCCCTGGACGGGGGGCAGAGTAGGCACCGGGGAGCTGTTTTTT
>TRBV28|14|TRBJ2-5|-|once
CASSLDGKAKTQYF
TGTGCCAGCAGTTTAGACGGGAAGGCGAAGACCCAGTACTTC
>TRBV19|13|TRBJ1-1|-|-
CASSIQMNTEAFF
TGTGCCAGTAGTATTCAGATGAACACTGAAGCTTTCTTT
>TRBV29-1|14|TRBJ2-7|TRBD1|-
CSVRVGTGTYEQYF
TGCAGCGTGAGGGTAGGGACAGGGACCTACGAGCAGTACTTC
>TRBV7-2|15|TRBJ1-5|-|-
CASSLVADSNQPQHF
TGTGCCAGCAGCTTAGTAGCAGATAGCAATCAGCCCCAGCATTTT
>TRBV7-9|15|TRBJ1-4|TRBD1|-
CATSGGSPTNEKLFF
TGTGCCACGTCAGGGGGTTCCCCAACTAATGAAAAACTGTTTTTT
>TRBV3-1/TRBV3-2|12|TRBJ1-1|TRBD1|-
CASSQGDRGAFF
TGTGCCAGCAGCCAAGGGGACAGGGGAGCTTTCTTT
>TRBV7-2|15|TRBJ2-3|TRBD1|-
CASSSLRGLADTQYF
TGTGCCAGCAGCTCCCTCAGGGGGCTTGCGGATACGCAGTATTTT